The TCR beta chain under discussion was sequenced for a study of T cells after yellow fever vaccination. Study background: Fractions with few cells were prepared using SMART-Seq v4 Ultra Low Input.

It was through 5'RACE template switching that TCR cDNA was made, with a universal primer site and UMIs added. TCRdb re-called the 5' RACE reads with MiXCR, one entry per CDR3 protein. This table has 250,000 to 350,000 distinct CDR3 sequences, 6.8% appearing once. This clonotype was recorded a few times. Trimming removed 3 bases at V and 5 bases at J, with 11 bases between. Germline assignment: CDR1 SGDLS and CDR2 YYNGEE. The length of the CDR3 is 13 residues. The J gene is TRBJ2-5, the V gene TRBV9, with D unresolved. Sequencing was performed on PBMCs, taken roughly 47 days after the first yellow fever vaccination. The sequence came from a man between 18 and 29 years old who received the YFV17D yellow fever vaccine. The CDR3 DNA reads TGTGCCAGCAGCGGTACGGTCTTGGAGACCCAGTACTTC. Translated, it gives CASSGTVLETQYF.